This TCR beta chain was profiled in a study of blood T cells in healthy people across ages. The study, taken as a whole, reports: Unknown CMV status may confound age-related changes in expanded clones. Comparison with aged donors showed that long-lived donors had more naive CD4+ cells and higher diversity.

Donors were systemically healthy Caucasian individuals from Russia aged roughly 6 to 90 years. Peripheral blood, about 10 milliliters per donor, was collected. The germline V gene has CDR1 DFQATT and CDR2 SNEGSKA (reference sequence). CDR3 length: 13 residues. Trimming removed 5 bases from V and 6 bases from J; junction bases left unmatched: 7. PCR was performed a second time for about 7 to 11 cycles using a sample-barcoded 5' primer and a J-beta primer mix. One entry per CDR3 protein results from TCRdb running MiXCR on the 5' RACE reads. Among about 1.7 million distinct CDR3 sequences listed, 28% were seen once. Concerning this clonotype: Its antigen is not identified.

The V and J genes are TRBV20-1 and TRBJ2-3; TRBD2 matches at 8 bases. Sequenced material: blood. This sequence originates from a woman in her 30s in good health. The CDR3: CSAPGLGGDTQYF. The CDR3 coding sequence is TGCAGTGCTCCGGGACTAGGGGGGGATACGCAGTATTTT.